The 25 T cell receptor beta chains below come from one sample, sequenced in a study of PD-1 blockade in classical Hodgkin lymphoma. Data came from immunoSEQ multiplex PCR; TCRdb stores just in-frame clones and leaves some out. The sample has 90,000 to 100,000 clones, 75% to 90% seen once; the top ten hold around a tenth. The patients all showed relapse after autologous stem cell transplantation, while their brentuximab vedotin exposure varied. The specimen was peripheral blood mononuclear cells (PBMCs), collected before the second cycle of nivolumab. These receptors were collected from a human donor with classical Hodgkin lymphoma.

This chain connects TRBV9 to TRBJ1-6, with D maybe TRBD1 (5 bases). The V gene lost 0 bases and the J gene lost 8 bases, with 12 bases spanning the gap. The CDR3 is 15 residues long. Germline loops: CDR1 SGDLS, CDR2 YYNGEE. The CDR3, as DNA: TGTGCCAGCAGCGTAGCCCGGGGCCATGATTCACCCCTCCACTTT. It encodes CASSVARGHDSPLHF.

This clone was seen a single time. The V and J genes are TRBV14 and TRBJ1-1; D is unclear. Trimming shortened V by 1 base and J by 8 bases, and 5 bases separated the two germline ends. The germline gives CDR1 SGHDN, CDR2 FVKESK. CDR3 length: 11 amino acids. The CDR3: CASSQVREAFF. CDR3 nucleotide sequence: TGTGCCAGCAGCCAAGTTCGGGAAGCTTTCTTT.

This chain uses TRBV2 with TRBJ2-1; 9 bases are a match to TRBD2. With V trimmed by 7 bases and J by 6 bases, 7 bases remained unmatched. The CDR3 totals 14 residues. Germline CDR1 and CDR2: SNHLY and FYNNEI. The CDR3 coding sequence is TGTGCCAGCATAGCGGGAGTTTATTCCAATGAGCAGTTCTTC. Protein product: CASIAGVYSNEQFF.

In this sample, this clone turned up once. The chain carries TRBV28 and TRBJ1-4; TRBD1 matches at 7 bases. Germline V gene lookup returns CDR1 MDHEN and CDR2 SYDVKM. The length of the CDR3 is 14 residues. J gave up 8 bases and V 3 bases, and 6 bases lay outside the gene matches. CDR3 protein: CASSFRGRGEKLFF. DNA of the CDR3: TGTGCCAGCAGTTTTAGGGGGCGAGGGGAAAAACTGTTTTTT.

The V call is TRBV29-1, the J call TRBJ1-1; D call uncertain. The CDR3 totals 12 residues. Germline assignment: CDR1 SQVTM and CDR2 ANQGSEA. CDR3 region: CSGLRQNTEAFF. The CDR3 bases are TGCAGTGGCCTCCGGCAGAACACTGAAGCTTTCTTT.

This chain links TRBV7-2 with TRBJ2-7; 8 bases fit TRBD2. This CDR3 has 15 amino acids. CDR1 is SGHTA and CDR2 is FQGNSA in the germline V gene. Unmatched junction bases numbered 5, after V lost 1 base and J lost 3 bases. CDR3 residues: CASSLGAGGLYEQYF. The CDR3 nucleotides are TGTGCCAGCAGCTTAGGCGCGGGGGGTCTCTACGAGCAGTACTTC.

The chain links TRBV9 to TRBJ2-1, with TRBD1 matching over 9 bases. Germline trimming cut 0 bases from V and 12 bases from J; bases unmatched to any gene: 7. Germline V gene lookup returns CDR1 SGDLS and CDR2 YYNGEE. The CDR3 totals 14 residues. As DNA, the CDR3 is TGTGCCAGCAGCGTAGGGACAGGGGAGAGTGGGCAGTTCTTC. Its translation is CASSVGTGESGQFF.

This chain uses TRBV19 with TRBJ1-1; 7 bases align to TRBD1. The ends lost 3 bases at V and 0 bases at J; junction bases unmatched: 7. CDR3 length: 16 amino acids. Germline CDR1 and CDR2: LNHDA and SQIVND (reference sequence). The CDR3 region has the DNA TGTGCCAGTAGTATCCGGGACAGCGTCTTGAACACTGAAGCTTTCTTT. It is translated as CASSIRDSVLNTEAFF.

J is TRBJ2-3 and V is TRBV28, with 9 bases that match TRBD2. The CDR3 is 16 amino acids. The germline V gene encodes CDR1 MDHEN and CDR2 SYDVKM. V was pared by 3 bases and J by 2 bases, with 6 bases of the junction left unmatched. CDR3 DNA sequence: TGTGCCAGCAGTTTCGGGCTAGCGGGGACCACAGATACGCAGTATTTT. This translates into CASSFGLAGTTDTQYF.

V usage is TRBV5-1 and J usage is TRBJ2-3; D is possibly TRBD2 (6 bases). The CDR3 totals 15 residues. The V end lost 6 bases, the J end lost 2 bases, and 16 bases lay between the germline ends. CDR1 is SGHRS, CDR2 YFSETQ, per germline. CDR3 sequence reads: CASTVWGVVTDTQYF. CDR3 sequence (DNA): TGCGCCAGCACGGTTTGGGGGGTGGTCACAGATACGCAGTATTTT.

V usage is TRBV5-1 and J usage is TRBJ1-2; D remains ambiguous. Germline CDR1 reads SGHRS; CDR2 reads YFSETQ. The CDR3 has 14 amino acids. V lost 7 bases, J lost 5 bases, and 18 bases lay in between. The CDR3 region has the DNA TGCGCCAGCCGGGATCCTAAAACGATTTATGGCTACACCTTC. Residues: CASRDPKTIYGYTF.

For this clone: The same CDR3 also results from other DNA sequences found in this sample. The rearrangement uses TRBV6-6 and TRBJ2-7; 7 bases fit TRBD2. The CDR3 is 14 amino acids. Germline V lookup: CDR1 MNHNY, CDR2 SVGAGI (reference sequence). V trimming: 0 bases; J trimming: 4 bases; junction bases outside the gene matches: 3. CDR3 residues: CASSYSLGGYEQYF. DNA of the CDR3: TGTGCCAGCAGTTACTCCCTGGGAGGGTACGAGCAGTACTTC.

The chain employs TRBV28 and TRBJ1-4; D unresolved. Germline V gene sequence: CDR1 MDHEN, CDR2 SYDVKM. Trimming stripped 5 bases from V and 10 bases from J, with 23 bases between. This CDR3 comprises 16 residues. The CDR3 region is CASSPPRIGEGSKLFF. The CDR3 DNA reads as TGTGCCAGCAGTCCCCCCAGAATTGGGGAAGGGTCAAAACTGTTTTTT.

CDR3 residues: CASADDFLDNEQFF. In nucleotides, the CDR3 is TGTGCCAGCGCCGACGACTTTTTGGACAATGAGCAGTTCTTC. The chain employs TRBV7-2 and TRBJ2-1; D unclear. The germline V and J ends were trimmed by 8 bases and 5 bases, with 16 bases remaining between them. Germline CDR1 is SGHTA and CDR2 is FQGNSA. The CDR3 sequence is 14 residues long. The variable domain in full, completed from reference TRBV7-2 and TRBJ2-1, reads GAGVSQSPSNKVTEKGKDVELRCDPISGHTALYWYRQSLGQGLEFLIYFQGNSAPDKSGLPSDRFSAERTGGSVSTLTIQRTQQEDSAVYLCASADDFLDNEQFFGPGTRLTVL.

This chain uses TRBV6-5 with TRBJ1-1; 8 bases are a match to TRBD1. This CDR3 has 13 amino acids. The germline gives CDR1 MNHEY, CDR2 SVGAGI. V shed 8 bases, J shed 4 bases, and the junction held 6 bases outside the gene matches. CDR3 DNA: TGTGCCAGCGGGAACAGGGGGACCACTGAAGCTTTCTTT. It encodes CASGNRGTTEAFF.

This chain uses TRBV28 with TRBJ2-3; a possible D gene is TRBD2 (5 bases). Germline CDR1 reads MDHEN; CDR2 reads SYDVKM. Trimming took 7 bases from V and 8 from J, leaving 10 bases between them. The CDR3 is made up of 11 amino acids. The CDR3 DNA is TGTGCCAGCATTGCCGGAGGTACGCAGTATTTT. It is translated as CASIAGGTQYF.

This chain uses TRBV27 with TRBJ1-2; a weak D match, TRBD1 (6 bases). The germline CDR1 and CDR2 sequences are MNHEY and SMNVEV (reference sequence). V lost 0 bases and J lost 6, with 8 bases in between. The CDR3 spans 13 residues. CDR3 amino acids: CASSLSGAHGYTF. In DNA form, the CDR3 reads TGTGCCAGCAGTTTATCGGGGGCGCATGGCTACACCTTC.

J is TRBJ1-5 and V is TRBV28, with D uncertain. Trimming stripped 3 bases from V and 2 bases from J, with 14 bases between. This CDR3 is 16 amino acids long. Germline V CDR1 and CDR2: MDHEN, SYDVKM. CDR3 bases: TGTGCCAGCAGTTTCTGGCGGACTTGGGGCAATCAGCCCCAGCATTTT. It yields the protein CASSFWRTWGNQPQHF.

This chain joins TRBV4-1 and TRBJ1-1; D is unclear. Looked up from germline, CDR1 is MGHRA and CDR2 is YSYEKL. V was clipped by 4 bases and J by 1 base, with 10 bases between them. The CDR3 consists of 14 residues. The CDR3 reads CASSPALGNTEAFF. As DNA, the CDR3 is TGCGCCAGCAGCCCAGCGCTAGGGAACACTGAAGCTTTCTTT.

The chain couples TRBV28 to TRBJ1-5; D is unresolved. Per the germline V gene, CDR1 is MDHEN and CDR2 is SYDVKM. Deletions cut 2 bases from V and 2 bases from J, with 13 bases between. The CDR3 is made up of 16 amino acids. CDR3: CASSLRAGIGNQPQHF. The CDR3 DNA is TGTGCCAGCAGTTTAAGGGCAGGAATAGGCAATCAGCCCCAGCATTTT.

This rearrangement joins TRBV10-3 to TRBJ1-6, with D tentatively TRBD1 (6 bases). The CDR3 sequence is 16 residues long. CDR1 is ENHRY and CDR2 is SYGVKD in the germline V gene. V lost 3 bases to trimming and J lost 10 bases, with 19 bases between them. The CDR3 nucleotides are TGTGCCATCAGTGAAAGAGGGCAGGGGCTGGAATCACCCCTCCACTTT. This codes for CAISERGQGLESPLHF.

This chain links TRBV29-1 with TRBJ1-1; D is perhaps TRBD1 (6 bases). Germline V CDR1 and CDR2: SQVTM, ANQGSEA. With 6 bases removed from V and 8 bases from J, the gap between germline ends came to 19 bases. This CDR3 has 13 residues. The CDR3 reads CSVASGEMAEAFF. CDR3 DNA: TGCAGCGTCGCCTCAGGGGAAATGGCCGAAGCTTTCTTT.

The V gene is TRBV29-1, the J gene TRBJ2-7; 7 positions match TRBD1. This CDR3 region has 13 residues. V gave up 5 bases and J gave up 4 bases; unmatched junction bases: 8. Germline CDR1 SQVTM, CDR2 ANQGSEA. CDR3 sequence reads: CSVSGTEAYEQYF. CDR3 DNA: TGCAGCGTTTCCGGGACAGAGGCGTACGAGCAGTACTTC.

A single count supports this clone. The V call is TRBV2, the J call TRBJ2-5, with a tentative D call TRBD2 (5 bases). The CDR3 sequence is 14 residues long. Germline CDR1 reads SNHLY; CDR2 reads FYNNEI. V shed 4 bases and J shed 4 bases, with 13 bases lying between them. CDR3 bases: TGTGCCAGCAGTGGGCAAGGCCGGGGAGAGACCCAGTACTTC. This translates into CASSGQGRGETQYF.

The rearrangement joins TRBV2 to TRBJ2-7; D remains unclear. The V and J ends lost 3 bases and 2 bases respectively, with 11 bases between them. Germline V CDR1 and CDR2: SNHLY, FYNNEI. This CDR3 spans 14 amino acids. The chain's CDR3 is CASSDSTMTYEQYF. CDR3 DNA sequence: TGTGCCAGCAGTGACAGTACTATGACCTACGAGCAGTACTTC.